The present entry profiles one T cell receptor (beta chain) with its context. This specimen belongs to a study of shared clonotypes between healthy human individuals. Sequencing used immunoSEQ multiplex PCR; TCRdb keeps in-frame clones, though not all of them. The sample includes roughly 2,500,000 clones, roughly 93% seen only once; the top ten take approximately 0.36%. Looked up from germline, CDR1 is SGHRS and CDR2 is YFSETQ. The CDR3 runs to 15 residues. V lost 0 bases and J lost 4, with 13 bases in between. The chain has TRBV5-1 and TRBJ2-5, with no clear D. This TCR was sampled from a man aged 18 to 35 in good health. Some clones in this sample may be carry-over from other donors' samples. Material: naive CD4+ T cells from PBMCs. Indicated subset: CD45RA+ positively selected. The CDR3 nucleotides read TGCGCCAGCAGCTTGGGTTGGTCGCGAGGAGAGACCCAGTACTTC. Translation gives CASSLGWSRGETQYF. The whole variable domain, filled in from reference TRBV5-1 and TRBJ2-5, reads KAGVTQTPRYLIKTRGQQVTLSCSPISGHRSVSWYQQTPGQGLQFLFEYFSETQRNKGNFPGRFSGRQFSNSRSEMNVSTLELGDSALYLCASSLGWSRGETQYFGPGTRLLVL.